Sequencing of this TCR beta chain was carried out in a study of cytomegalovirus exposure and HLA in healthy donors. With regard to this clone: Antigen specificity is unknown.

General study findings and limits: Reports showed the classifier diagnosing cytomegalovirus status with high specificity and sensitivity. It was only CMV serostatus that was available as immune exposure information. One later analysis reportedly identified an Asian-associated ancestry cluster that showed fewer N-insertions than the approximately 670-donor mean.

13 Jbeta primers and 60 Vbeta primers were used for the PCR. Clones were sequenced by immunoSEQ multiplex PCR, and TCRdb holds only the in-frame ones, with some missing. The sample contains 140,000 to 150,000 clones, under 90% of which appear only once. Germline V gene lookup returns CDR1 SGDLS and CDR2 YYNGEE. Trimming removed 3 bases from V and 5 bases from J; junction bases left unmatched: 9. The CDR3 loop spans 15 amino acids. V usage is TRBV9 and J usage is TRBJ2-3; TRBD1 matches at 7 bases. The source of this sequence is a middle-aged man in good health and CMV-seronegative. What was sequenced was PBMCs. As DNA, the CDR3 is TGTGCCAGCAGCGCCTCATACAGGGGTAGAGATACGCAGTATTTT. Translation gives CASSASYRGRDTQYF.